This is a list of T cell receptor beta chains from one sample in a study of low-dose radiotherapy and immunotherapy resistance in tumors. TCRdb re-called the reads with MiXCR, one entry per CDR3 protein. This sample has roughly 48,000 distinct CDR3 sequences, with approximately 35% found just once. Sequenced here: PBMCs, sampled after low-dose radiotherapy plus immunotherapy. The receptors originated from a male donor with rectosigmoid adenocarcinoma. The CDR3 runs from the conserved cysteine through the conserved F or W. The order of the fields is clone size, V gene, J gene, CDR3 protein. Size tells how often a clone was seen (once, few, many) or the class of an expanded clone, and some rows leave it out.

>.|TRBV10-3|TRBJ1-1
CAISAGTGGLNTEAFF
>.|TRBV6-2/TRBV6-3|TRBJ2-5
CASSYSSSAGASETQYF
>many|TRBV29-1|TRBJ1-2
CSGVTGSNYGYTF
>.|TRBV5-1|TRBJ2-1
CASSSPLEINNEQFF
>many|TRBV4-3|TRBJ2-7
CASSQDADRHSYEQYF
>.|TRBV5-1|TRBJ1-5
CASSWEVNQPQHF
>.|TRBV11-2|TRBJ1-1
CASSLQRNTDAFF
>many|TRBV5-1|TRBJ2-2
CASSLASFLQDRGTGELFF
>many|TRBV24-1|TRBJ2-1
CATMDERGVYEQFF
>.|TRBV29-1|TRBJ2-1
CSVGSGYNEQFF